Listed below are T cell receptor beta chains from one sample, sequenced in a study of blood T cells in healthy people across ages. MiXCR was run by TCRdb on the 5' RACE reads, yielding one entry per CDR3 protein. This table holds 1.5 million to 2 million distinct CDR3 sequences, just under 50% found once. Sequencing used blood. The receptor set was obtained from a woman in her 40s in good health. The CDR3 runs from the conserved cysteine through the conserved F or W. D genes are given only for firm matches. Clone size appears in some rows only: once, few, many, or a class for an expanded clone.

>-|TRBJ2-1|TRBD2|TRBV6-1
TGTGCCAGCAGTGAACCGGGAGGGACTCCCTACAATGAGCAGTTCTTC
CASSEPGGTPYNEQFF
>-|TRBJ2-5|TRBD2|TRBV7-7
TGTGCTAGCAGCTTACGTACTAGCGGGGGGGTAAGGCAAGAGACCCAGTACTTC
CASSLRTSGGVRQETQYF
>-|TRBJ2-1|-|TRBV20-1
TGCAGTGCTCAGTGGGCCGGGGGGCAGTTCTTC
CSAQWAGGQFF
>-|TRBJ1-1|TRBD1|TRBV7-2
TGTGCCAGCAGACCAGCCCACAGGGGCGGGAACACTGAAGCTTTCTTT
CASRPAHRGGNTEAFF
>-|TRBJ2-7|-|TRBV7-2
TGTGCCAGCCATATTGCGCAGGGTCCCTACGAGCAGTACTTC
CASHIAQGPYEQYF
>-|TRBJ2-1|TRBD2|TRBV6-2/TRBV6-3
TGTGCCAGCAGTCTAGCGGGGGGGCGTTGGGGATTCAATGAGCAGTTCTTC
CASSLAGGRWGFNEQFF
>few|TRBJ2-5|TRBD2|TRBV28
TGTGCCAGCAGTTTATGGGGACTAGCGGGGGGGCGACAGCGGGAGACCCAGTACTTC
CASSLWGLAGGRQRETQYF
>few|TRBJ2-1|TRBD2|TRBV4-2
TGTGCCAGCAGCCAAGATCTTGGGTGGACTAGCGGCTCTAATGAGCAGTTCTTC
CASSQDLGWTSGSNEQFF
>-|TRBJ2-3|-|TRBV20-1
TGCTCCTCCGAGGTAGCCACAGATACGCAGTATTTT
CSSEVATDTQYF
>-|TRBJ2-5|-|TRBV2
TGTGCCAGCATGTTCCAAGAGACCCAGTACTTC
CASMFQETQYF
>-|TRBJ1-2|-|TRBV4-3
TGCGCCAGCAGCCAAGTGGAGAGTAATGGCTACACCTTC
CASSQVESNGYTF
>-|TRBJ2-1|TRBD2|TRBV7-2
TGTGCCAGCAGGGTTGGGGGGGGGAGAACCTACAATGAGCAGTTCTTC
CASRVGGGRTYNEQFF
>-|TRBJ2-5|TRBD1|TRBV28
TGTGTCAGCAGTCGGACAGGGAGAGAGACCCAGTACTTC
CVSSRTGRETQYF
>few|TRBJ1-2|TRBD1|TRBV20-1
TGCAGTGCCTCCCTGGCAGGGGGAAACTATGGCTACACCTTC
CSASLAGGNYGYTF
>-|TRBJ2-7|-|TRBV4-3
TGCGCCAGCAGCCAAGCAAGAGAGGTTTTCTACGAGCAGTACTTC
CASSQAREVFYEQYF
>-|TRBJ2-1|-|TRBV6-5
TGTGCCAGCAGTTATGGGGGCCGCTACAATGAGCAGTTCTTC
CASSYGGRYNEQFF
>few|TRBJ2-7|-|TRBV7-8
TGTGCCAGCAGCCCCTTGAGGGGCGAGCAGTACTTC
CASSPLRGEQYF
>few|TRBJ2-5|-|TRBV5-1
TGCGCCAGCAGCCCGCAAACGGCTACGGAGACCCAGTACTTC
CASSPQTATETQYF
>-|TRBJ2-1|-|TRBV11-2
TGTGCCAGCAGCTTAGTAGGTTTGGAGCAGTTCTTC
CASSLVGLEQFF
>-|TRBJ2-3|TRBD2|TRBV4-3
TGCGCCAGCAGCCAAGAACGAGCGGGGGGGCCCAATGAGCAGTATTTT
CASSQERAGGPNEQYF
>-|TRBJ2-5|-|TRBV5-1
TGCGCCAGCAGCTTGTATCAGACGGAGACCCAGTACTTC
CASSLYQTETQYF
>-|TRBJ2-3|TRBD1|TRBV29-1
TGCAGCGTTGGTGTCGGACAGGGGAGAGCAGATACGCAGTATTTT
CSVGVGQGRADTQYF
>-|TRBJ2-6|-|TRBV7-2
TGTGCCAGCAGCCCCAAGACGGGAACTGGGGCCAGCGTCCTGACTTTC
CASSPKTGTGASVLTF
>-|TRBJ2-3|TRBD2|TRBV20-1
TGCAGTGCTCCGACTAGCGGGGGTATAGCAGATACGCAGTATTTT
CSAPTSGGIADTQYF
>-|TRBJ2-1|TRBD1|TRBV20-1
TGCAGTGCTAGAGATCCCCGGACAGGGGGCTTCGATGAGCAGTTCTTC
CSARDPRTGGFDEQFF
>-|TRBJ2-7|TRBD1|TRBV27
TGTGCCAGCAGTTTACGGGACAGGAGGGCCTACGAGCAGTACTTC
CASSLRDRRAYEQYF
>-|TRBJ1-1|-|TRBV14
TGTGCCAGCAGCCAAGAACCCTCCTGTGAAGCTTTCTTT
CASSQEPSCEAFF
>-|TRBJ1-5|-|TRBV18
TGTGCCAGCTCCCCCAGCCCTAGCAATCAGCCCCAGCATTTT
CASSPSPSNQPQHF
>-|TRBJ2-5|TRBD2|TRBV7-2
TGTGCCAGCAGCGATAGCGGGGCCCCAGAGACCCAGTACTTC
CASSDSGAPETQYF
>few|TRBJ2-3|TRBD1|TRBV20-1
TGCAGTGCCCTATCCGGGACAGGGGTAACAGATACGCAGTATTTT
CSALSGTGVTDTQYF
>-|TRBJ2-5|-|TRBV5-1
TGCGCCAGCAGCTTGTCCGCAGCCCTAGAGACCCAGTACTTC
CASSLSAALETQYF
>-|TRBJ2-7|TRBD2|TRBV7-8
TGTGCCAGCAGCTTAGAGGCTAGCGGCTCCTACGAGCAGTACTTC
CASSLEASGSYEQYF
>-|TRBJ2-1|TRBD2|TRBV29-1
TGCAGCATCTACCTAGCGGGGGTAAACAATGAGCAGTTCTTC
CSIYLAGVNNEQFF
>-|TRBJ2-5|-|TRBV6-5
TGTGCCAGCAGTCCCCACGTTCAGGAGACCCAGTACTTC
CASSPHVQETQYF
>few|TRBJ2-7|TRBD1|TRBV3-1
TGTGCCAGCAGCCAAGGAGGGGGCGACTACGAGCAGTACTTC
CASSQGGGDYEQYF
>few|TRBJ2-5|TRBD2|TRBV20-1
TGCAGTGCTAGACCCCTAGCGGGGGGGCTCGAGACCCAGTACTTC
CSARPLAGGLETQYF
>-|TRBJ2-3|TRBD2|TRBV5-1
TGCGCCAGCAGCCTCCAGCGGGGGCTCGGCACAGATACGCAGTATTTT
CASSLQRGLGTDTQYF
>-|TRBJ2-1|TRBD2|TRBV7-2
TGTGCCAGCAGCCCCAGACTAGCGGGGGGGCCTGTGAATGAGCAGTTCTTC
CASSPRLAGGPVNEQFF
>few|TRBJ2-1|TRBD1|TRBV10-3
TGTGCCATCAGTGACCTGGGGACAGGGCTCAATGAGCAGTTCTTC
CAISDLGTGLNEQFF
>-|TRBJ2-5|TRBD1|TRBV3-1
TGTGCCAGCAGCCAAGTGGAGACAGGGCTAAAGACCCAGTACTTC
CASSQVETGLKTQYF
>few|TRBJ2-1|-|TRBV4-3
TGCGCCAGCAGCCAAGGACTCCTATTCGAGCAGTTCTTC
CASSQGLLFEQFF
>-|TRBJ2-3|TRBD2|TRBV7-2
TGTGCCAGCACCGCGGGGGGGTACACAGATACGCAGTATTTT
CASTAGGYTDTQYF
>-|TRBJ2-1|TRBD1|TRBV7-9
TGTGCCAGCACCAAAACAGGGGGCGGTGAGCAGTTCTTC
CASTKTGGGEQFF
>-|TRBJ2-7|TRBD1|TRBV19
TGTGCCAGTAGCTTGGACAGGGGGCGAACCCAGTACTTC
CASSLDRGRTQYF
>few|TRBJ2-1|-|TRBV28
TGTGCCAGCAGTTTAGCCCTGACAGGCCAGCAGTTCTTC
CASSLALTGQQFF
>-|TRBJ2-5|TRBD1|TRBV5-1
TGCGCCAGCAGCACAACAGGGGGCGGCGAGTGGTACTTC
CASSTTGGGEWYF
>few|TRBJ1-6|-|TRBV7-2
TGTGCCAGCAGCTTAGATACGTGGAGAAATTCACCCCTCCACTTT
CASSLDTWRNSPLHF
>-|TRBJ2-1|TRBD2|TRBV20-1
TGCAGTGCTAGACCGACTAGCGGGCCACGCTACAATGAGCAGTTCTTC
CSARPTSGPRYNEQFF
>-|TRBJ1-4|TRBD1|TRBV12-3/TRBV12-4
TGTGCCAGCAGCCAGGGGGGAAGTGAACTGTTTTTT
CASSQGGSELFF
>few|TRBJ2-4|-|TRBV12-3/TRBV12-4
TGTGCCAGCAGTGTATCACCCGTTGTGAACATTCAGTACTTC
CASSVSPVVNIQYF
>-|TRBJ2-1|-|TRBV2
TGTGCCATCGGGGTTATAGCGTACAATGAGCAGTTCTTC
CAIGVIAYNEQFF
>-|TRBJ2-1|-|TRBV24-1
TGTGCCACCAGTGACGGAGCAGCCGGATCAGACAATGAGCAGTTCTTC
CATSDGAAGSDNEQFF
>once|TRBJ1-5|-|TRBV20-1
TGCAGTGCTAGAGAGGTGCCTCATAGCAATCAGCCCCAGCATTTT
CSAREVPHSNQPQHF
>-|TRBJ1-2|TRBD1|TRBV7-2
TGTGCCAGCAGCCCCGGACAGGAAGGGGGCTACACCTTC
CASSPGQEGGYTF
>few|TRBJ2-1|TRBD1|TRBV12-3/TRBV12-4
TGTGCCAGCAGTCCCCAGGGACAGGGGTCCAATGAGCAGTTCTTC
CASSPQGQGSNEQFF
>-|TRBJ2-1|TRBD1|TRBV5-1
TGCGCCAGCAGACCCGGGACAGGGGTCAATGAGCAGTTCTTC
CASRPGTGVNEQFF
>few|TRBJ2-1|-|TRBV5-1
TGCGCCAGCAGCTTGGCAGGACCCCCGCTGGGCTACAATGAGCAGTTCTTC
CASSLAGPPLGYNEQFF
>few|TRBJ2-4|-|TRBV24-1
TGTGCCACCAGTGGCTCAGGGGACGACAAAAACATTCAGTACTTC
CATSGSGDDKNIQYF
>many|TRBJ2-5|-|TRBV2
TGTGCCAGCAGTGAAGGGACCCAGTACTTC
CASSEGTQYF